A single sample gave rise to the 5 T cell receptor beta chains below, sequenced in a study of blood T cell repertoires in COVID-19. Data came from immunoSEQ multiplex PCR; TCRdb stores just in-frame clones and leaves some out. The sample consists of some 63,000 clones, about 82% of them appearing once. The sequenced material came from peripheral blood. These receptors were obtained from a human donor in a cohort sampled during active COVID-19.

The sample holds a few counts of this clone. The chain recombines TRBV4-2 with TRBJ1-2; D not certain. This CDR3 comprises 14 residues. V was cut by 0 bases and J by 4 bases, with 9 bases left in between. Germline V gene data show CDR1 as LGHNA and CDR2 as YNFKEQ. CDR3 sequence reads: CASSQDNEAYGYTF. In nucleotides, the CDR3 is TGTGCCAGCAGCCAAGATAACGAGGCCTATGGCTACACCTTC.

This sequence joins TRBV2 and TRBJ1-5, with TRBD1 as a possible D gene (6 bases). CDR1 and CDR2 from the germline V gene are SNHLY and FYNNEI. V lost 7 bases, J lost 6 bases, and 13 bases lay in between. CDR3 length equals 13 residues. The CDR3 spells CASKRTAFQPQHF. CDR3 in DNA: TGTGCCAGCAAACGGACAGCGTTTCAGCCCCAGCATTTT.

This rearrangement joins TRBV19 to TRBJ2-1, with TRBD1 identical over 7 bases. The CDR3 is made up of 15 amino acids. J was trimmed by 5 bases and V by 7 bases; bases with no gene match: 11. CDR1 LNHDA and CDR2 SQIVND come from the germline V gene (reference sequence). CDR3 amino acids: CASTPRQGLHNEQFF. CDR3 DNA sequence: TGTGCCAGTACCCCCCGACAGGGCCTCCACAATGAGCAGTTCTTC.

This clone occurred once. The chain recombines TRBV24-1 with TRBJ2-3, with 14 bases lining up with TRBD2. The CDR3 length is 19 residues. Losses at the gene ends were 5 bases for V and 0 bases for J; bases not matched to a gene: 9. Germline-derived CDR1 and CDR2 are KGHDR and SFDVKD. CDR3 sequence (DNA): TGTGCCACCAGTGGTGGGACTAGCGGGGGCCTAAGTAGCACAGATACGCAGTATTTT. The encoded protein is CATSGGTSGGLSSTDTQYF.

This clone was counted at least ten times. The chain joins TRBV6-2 or TRBV6-3 to TRBJ1-6, with 8 positions matching TRBD1. V lost 5 bases to trimming and J lost 7 bases; unmatched junction nucleotides: 7. CDR3 length: 15 residues. Germline assignment: CDR1 MNHEY and CDR2 SVGEGT. The CDR3 DNA is TGTGCCAGCAGTCTTCTGACAGGGGTGAATTCACCCCTCCACTTT. As protein: CASSLLTGVNSPLHF.